Listed here are 32 T cell receptor beta chains from one sample, sequenced in a study of identical twins. TCRdb passed the 5' RACE reads through MiXCR, listing each CDR3 protein once. Counted here are some 500,000 distinct CDR3 sequences, roughly an eighth occurring once; the ten biggest clones make up about 0.97%. This sample was also put to use in a study of yellow fever vaccine responses in identical twins.

The sequencing sample was made of CD4+ T cells sorted from blood. The receptors originated from a young woman in good health.

This rearrangement joins TRBV4-3 to TRBJ2-5; 12 bases are shared with TRBD2. Germline loops: CDR1 LGHNA, CDR2 YSLEER. The CDR3 sequence is 19 residues long. Germline trimming cut 3 bases from V and 2 bases from J; bases unmatched to any gene: 13. The CDR3 DNA reads TGCGCCAGCAGCCATTTTCTGACTAGCGGGAGCCTAGAACAAGAGACCCAGTACTTC. As protein: CASSHFLTSGSLEQETQYF.

The J gene is TRBJ2-7, the V gene TRBV18, with D possibly matching TRBD2 (5 bases). This CDR3 has 14 residues. Per germline, CDR1 KGHSH and CDR2 LQKENI. V dropped 2 bases and J dropped 6 bases, with 14 bases sitting between them. The CDR3, as DNA: TGTGCCAGCTCACCAGGAGGCTTTGCGGGCGAGCAGTACTTC. It is translated as CASSPGGFAGEQYF.

This clonotype was picked up many times. This chain joins TRBV10-3 and TRBJ2-7, with a weak D call TRBD1 (5 bases). Trimming removed 2 bases at V and 6 bases at J, with 5 bases between. CDR1 and CDR2 (germline): ENHRY, SYGVKD. The CDR3 runs 11 residues. Here the CDR3 reads CAISEGAEQYF. CDR3 coding DNA: TGTGCCATCAGTGAGGGGGCCGAGCAGTACTTC.

V usage is TRBV20-1 and J usage is TRBJ2-7; D gene ambiguous. Trimming pared 5 bases from V and 0 bases from J, leaving 2 bases between. This CDR3 contains 10 residues. Germline assignment: CDR1 DFQATT and CDR2 SNEGSKA (reference sequence). The CDR3: CSAGSYEQYF. The DNA for the CDR3 is TGCAGTGCTGGCTCCTACGAGCAGTACTTC.

The chain has TRBV19 and TRBJ2-1; 7 nucleotides align to TRBD2. Germline loops: CDR1 LNHDA, CDR2 SQIVND (reference sequence). Trimming took 4 bases from V and 7 from J; bases not matched to a gene: 7. The CDR3 runs 14 residues. For the CDR3, the DNA is TGTGCCAGTAGTAAACCGGGACTACTAAATGAGCAGTTCTTC. It yields the protein CASSKPGLLNEQFF.

This clonotype has a handful of counts. The junction departs from germline at one end; a sequencing error may be responsible. The V and J genes are TRBV20-1 and TRBJ1-1; D may be TRBD1 (6 bases). Per germline, CDR1 DFQATT and CDR2 SNEGSKA (reference sequence). CDR3 length equals 14 residues. The CDR3, as DNA: TGCAGTGCTAGAGGAGGCGGGGGCATAACTGAAGTTTTCTTT. It yields the protein CSARGGGGITEVFF.

This rearrangement joins TRBV7-6 to TRBJ2-3; 10 nucleotides line up with TRBD2. This CDR3 has 16 residues. Germline CDR1 reads SGHVS; CDR2 reads FNYEAQ. V gave up 5 bases and J gave up 2 bases; unmatched junction bases: 7. CDR3 sequence (DNA): TGTGCCAGCAGCGCCTCCGGGACTAGCGTCACAGATACGCAGTATTTT. It yields the protein CASSASGTSVTDTQYF.

V and J are TRBV4-1 and TRBJ2-1, with TRBD1 matching 9 bases. The CDR3 is made up of 15 amino acids. V lost 4 bases and J lost 7; bases outside the gene matches: 8. CDR1 and CDR2 from the germline V gene are MGHRA and YSYEKL. The CDR3 DNA is TGCGCCAGCAGCCGGCAACAGGGGGCAAATAATGAGCAGTTCTTC. As protein: CASSRQQGANNEQFF.

This clonotype was seen a handful of times. The rearrangement uses TRBV12-3 or TRBV12-4 and TRBJ2-3, with 7 bases lining up with TRBD1. The CDR3 spans 16 residues. V dropped 6 bases and J dropped 0; count of bases not matched to a gene: 9. CDR3: CASSPSRGRSTDTQYF. The CDR3 DNA is TGTGCCAGCAGCCCCTCCAGGGGGAGAAGCACAGATACGCAGTATTTT.

This clonotype was recorded at least ten times. The V call is TRBV6-5, the J call TRBJ2-3; a possible D gene is TRBD1 (5 bases). From germline, CDR1 is MNHEY and CDR2 SVGAGI. V lost 6 bases, J lost 7 bases, and 8 bases lay in between. The CDR3 is 11 amino acids. The CDR3 sequence is CASSRANTQYF. For the CDR3, the DNA is TGTGCCAGCAGCAGGGCGAATACGCAGTATTTT.

This clonotype was seen more than once but under ten times. This chain uses TRBV9 with TRBJ1-6; 7 bases are a match to TRBD1. The CDR3 extends over 14 amino acids. Germline lookup yields CDR1 SGDLS and CDR2 YYNGEE. The trim removed 2 bases at V and 7 bases at J, leaving 3 bases unmatched. CDR3 in amino acids: CASSVRGSNSPLHF. CDR3 in DNA: TGTGCCAGCAGCGTCAGGGGGTCAAATTCACCCCTCCACTTT.

There are a few counts of this clonotype. The J gene is TRBJ2-7, the V gene TRBV6-5; the D gene is possibly TRBD2 (5 bases). The CDR3 length is 12 residues. With 6 bases removed from V and 4 bases from J, the gap between germline ends came to 10 bases. Germline-derived CDR1 and CDR2 are MNHEY and SVGAGI. The CDR3 DNA reads as TGTGCCAGCAGACCTCCGGGGTACGAGCAGTACTTC. Amino acids: CASRPPGYEQYF.

This clonotype was seen only a few times. The chain uses TRBV28 and TRBJ2-7, with D uncertain. Germline CDR1 reads MDHEN; CDR2 reads SYDVKM. The CDR3 is 14 amino acids. Trimming cost V 3 bases and J 2 bases, with 11 bases left between them. CDR3 protein: CASSLVTPAYEQYF. DNA of the CDR3: TGTGCCAGCAGTTTGGTTACCCCGGCCTACGAGCAGTACTTC.

V is TRBV18 and J is TRBJ2-6; D perhaps matches TRBD1 (6 bases). CDR3 length equals 17 residues. Per germline, CDR1 KGHSH and CDR2 LQKENI. The V gene lost 6 bases and the J gene lost 0 bases, with 15 bases spanning the gap. The CDR3 protein is CASSPGAVFSGANVLTF. The DNA of the CDR3 is TGTGCCAGCTCCCCAGGGGCGGTATTCTCTGGGGCCAACGTCCTGACTTTC.

The table lists this clonotype with many counts. V and J are TRBV4-1 and TRBJ1-2, with a tentative D call TRBD1 (6 bases). Trimming left V 3 bases short and J 3 bases short, with 8 bases between. The germline V gene encodes CDR1 MGHRA and CDR2 YSYEKL. The length of the CDR3 is 13 residues. The CDR3 nucleotides are TGCGCCAGCAGCCAGACAGGAGACTATGGCTACACCTTC. This translates into CASSQTGDYGYTF.

The chain uses TRBV2 and TRBJ2-5; no clear D. The CDR3 runs 14 residues. In germline, CDR1 is SNHLY, CDR2 FYNNEI. Trimming took 5 bases from V and 2 from J, leaving 12 bases between them. CDR3 protein: CASSQVSSQETQYF. The CDR3 DNA reads as TGTGCCAGCAGTCAAGTAAGCTCACAAGAGACCCAGTACTTC.

Many counts were recorded for this clonotype. CDR3 protein: CSARDRARWGNQPQHF. In nucleotides, the CDR3 is TGCAGTGCTAGAGATCGGGCAAGGTGGGGCAATCAGCCCCAGCATTTT. V and J are TRBV20-1 and TRBJ1-5; D remains ambiguous. Germline V gene lookup returns CDR1 DFQATT and CDR2 SNEGSKA (reference sequence). Between the trimmed V and J ends, which lost 0 bases and 2 bases, there was a span of 14 bases. The CDR3 is 16 amino acids.

This clonotype was counted at least ten times. The chain combines TRBV28 with TRBJ2-3; no definite D call. Per the germline V gene, CDR1 is MDHEN and CDR2 is SYDVKM. CDR3 length: 12 amino acids. Trimming cost V 8 bases and J 1 base, with 7 bases left between them. The CDR3 DNA sequence: TGTGCCAGCCGGAGTGGCACAGATACGCAGTATTTT. The encoded protein is CASRSGTDTQYF.

This clonotype has more than one count but fewer than ten. Sequence at one end of the junction differs from germline and may be a read error. V and J are TRBV29-1 and TRBJ2-1; D possibly corresponds to TRBD1 (5 bases). Germline CDR1 is SQVTM and CDR2 is ANQGSEA. CDR3 size: 14 residues. This chain's CDR3 is CNVEGHPSYNEQFF. As DNA, the CDR3 is TGCAACGTTGAAGGACACCCCTCCTACAATGAGCAGTTCTTC.

This clonotype has at least ten counts. The V and J genes are TRBV29-1 and TRBJ2-3; no clear D gene. CDR3 length: 15 residues. Germline CDR1 and CDR2: SQVTM and ANQGSEA. V gave up 0 bases and J gave up 0 bases, with 10 bases separating them. The CDR3: CSVEDSQTSTDTQYF. The DNA of the CDR3 is TGCAGCGTTGAAGATTCCCAAACTAGCACAGATACGCAGTATTTT.

The table lists this clonotype with a few counts. The CDR3 DNA reads as TGTGCCAGCAGCTTGGTGGGACAGGGGGTCGTGGCCAAAAACATTCAGTACTTC. Amino acid sequence: CASSLVGQGVVAKNIQYF. The V and J genes are TRBV5-5 and TRBJ2-4, with 11 bases that match TRBD1. Germline values: CDR1 SGHKS, CDR2 YYEKEE (reference sequence). The CDR3 has 18 residues. V was pared by 0 bases and J by 1 base, with 6 bases of the junction left unmatched. The full variable domain, completed using reference TRBV5-5 and TRBJ2-4, is DAGVTQSPTHLIKTRGQQVTLRCSPISGHKSVSWYQQVLGQGPQFIFQYYEKEERGRGNFPDRFSARQFPNYSSELNVNALLLGDSALYLCASSLVGQGVVAKNIQYFGAGTRLSVL.

The gene calls are TRBV5-4 and TRBJ2-5; 8 bases are a match to TRBD1. The CDR3 is made up of 16 amino acids. Germline V gene lookup returns CDR1 SGHNT and CDR2 YYREEE (reference sequence). V lost 4 bases, J lost 2 bases, and 10 bases stayed unmatched. This CDR3 reads CASSTGQGLSQETQYF. CDR3 coding DNA: TGTGCCAGCAGCACCGGACAGGGTTTGAGTCAAGAGACCCAGTACTTC.

V and J are TRBV7-9 and TRBJ2-1; 7 bases align to TRBD2. The junction had 9 bases not matched to a gene; V was cut back by 5 bases and J by 5 bases. The CDR3 extends over 15 amino acids. Germline CDR1 and CDR2: SEHNR and FQNEAQ (reference sequence). In DNA form, the CDR3 reads TGTGCCAGCAGCCCCCTGGGGCGGGAGAACAATGAGCAGTTCTTC. Translation: CASSPLGRENNEQFF.

This clonotype was counted between two and nine times. The chain couples TRBV12-3 or TRBV12-4 to TRBJ1-2, with a weak D call TRBD1 (5 bases). The V and J ends lost 5 bases and 4 bases respectively, with 17 bases between them. The CDR3 spans 15 residues. This chain's CDR3 is CASSMDTQKGYGYTF. CDR3 coding DNA: TGTGCCAGCAGTATGGACACCCAAAAGGGCTATGGCTACACCTTC.

This clonotype was counted only a few times. The chain uses TRBV25-1 and TRBJ2-3; the D is unclear. The CDR3 length is 12 residues. CDR1 is MGHDK, CDR2 SYGVNS, per germline. The germline V and J ends were trimmed by 10 bases and 4 bases, with 12 bases remaining between them. The CDR3 region is CANCDGPDTQYF. The CDR3 nucleotides are TGTGCCAATTGTGACGGGCCAGATACGCAGTATTTT. Looking up the rest from reference TRBV25-1 and TRBJ2-3 gives the full variable domain: EADIYQTPRYLVIGTGKKITLECSQTMGHDKMYWYQQDPGMELHLIHYSYGVNSTEKGDLSSESTVSRIRTEHFPLTLESARPSHTSQYLCANCDGPDTQYFGPGTRLTVL.

This clonotype appeared a few times. The rearrangement links TRBV20-1 to TRBJ2-7; 8 bases fit TRBD2. The CDR3 is 13 residues long. Germline-derived CDR1 and CDR2 are DFQATT and SNEGSKA (reference sequence). V lost 6 bases and J lost 4; bases outside the gene matches: 8. CDR3 coding DNA: TGCAGTGCCCGACGGGGGGGCCCATACGAGCAGTACTTC. Its protein is CSARRGGPYEQYF.

The genes are TRBV6-6 and TRBJ2-7; no definite D call. The CDR3 sequence is 13 residues long. Germline CDR1 MNHNY, CDR2 SVGAGI (reference sequence). Deletions cut 5 bases from V and 0 bases from J, with 8 bases between. The CDR3 nucleotides read TGTGCCAGCAGTGACAACAACTCCTACGAGCAGTACTTC. Translated, it gives CASSDNNSYEQYF.

The rearrangement joins TRBV29-1 to TRBJ2-3; TRBD2 agrees at 9 bases. The CDR3 contains 14 residues. V lost 5 bases and J lost 5; bases outside the gene matches: 8. CDR1 and CDR2 from the germline V gene are SQVTM and ANQGSEA. CDR3 sequence (DNA): TGCAGCGTTCTGAATAGCGGGAGAGTAGATACGCAGTATTTT. Its protein product is CSVLNSGRVDTQYF.

This clonotype was seen only a few times. At one boundary the junction diverges from the germline segment, which might be a read error. The CDR3 bases are TGCGCCAGCACCTTGGTCCCTAGCGGGAGGGATGAGCAGTTCTTC. It codes for CASTLVPSGRDEQFF. The genes are TRBV5-1 and TRBJ2-1; 12 nucleotides agree with TRBD2. CDR3 length: 15 residues. Germline loops: CDR1 SGHRS, CDR2 YFSETQ.

There are a few counts of this clonotype. The chain links TRBV6-2 or TRBV6-3 to TRBJ2-7, with TRBD1 identical over 7 bases. The ends lost 8 bases at V and 3 bases at J; junction bases unmatched: 7. This CDR3 contains 13 residues. From germline, CDR1 is MNHEY and CDR2 SVGEGT. The DNA for the CDR3 is TGTGCCAGCCGAGGGACAGCGATCTACGAGCAGTACTTC. As protein: CASRGTAIYEQYF.

This clonotype was observed a few times. J is TRBJ1-6 and V is TRBV5-1; D ambiguous. The CDR3 has 14 amino acids. The germline gives CDR1 SGHRS, CDR2 YFSETQ. The V and J ends lost 4 bases and 5 bases respectively, with 10 bases between them. The CDR3 bases are TGCGCCAGCAGCGCCGCAGGAGATAATTCACCCCTCCACTTT. This gives the protein CASSAAGDNSPLHF.

This clonotype was seen more than once but under ten times. The rearrangement links TRBV4-2 to TRBJ2-7; D is uncertain. V was pared by 0 bases and J by 8 bases, with 14 bases between. The CDR3 loop spans 14 amino acids. Germline lookup yields CDR1 LGHNA and CDR2 YNFKEQ. Written as DNA, the CDR3 is TGTGCCAGCAGCCAAGATCTCCCCCGGCCCAAGCAGTACTTC. It translates to CASSQDLPRPKQYF.